The T cell receptor beta chain described here comes from a study of Ad26.COV2.S vaccination and SARS-CoV-2 variants. Study-wide points: Placebo recipients and vaccine recipients were similar in non-spike TCR breadth.

With regard to this clone: The antigen is unknown.

Sample treatment: roughly 20 received Ad26.COV2.S at low or high dose, single or two shots; 5 received placebo; per-sample allocation not given. Samples analyzed were those drawn on day 63 after the first vaccine or placebo injection. The data were produced by immunoSEQ multiplex PCR, yet TCRdb's version contains in-frame clones alone and is incomplete. The profile covers roughly 460,000 clones, with 89% appearing a single time and 1.5% to 2% taken by the ten largest. Source: peripheral blood, taken in a trial of Ad26.COV2.S vaccine versus placebo. This TCR came from a person between 18 and 65 years old who received the Ad26.COV2.S COVID-19 vaccine or a placebo.

For the CDR3, the DNA is TGTGCCAGCAGCCAAGGGTGGGACGGGGTATACGAGCAGTACTTC. As protein: CASSQGWDGVYEQYF. V usage is TRBV4-2 and J usage is TRBJ2-7, with D perhaps assigned TRBD1 or TRBD2 (5 bases each). Trimming left V 1 base short and J 4 bases short, with 14 bases between. The germline CDR1 and CDR2 sequences are LGHNA and YNFKEQ. This CDR3 has 15 amino acids.